The clone carrying this T cell receptor beta chain was counted between two and nine times. The target antigen is unknown. The source of the sample is a study of healthy donors' naive CD4 and CD8 T cells. For the study at large: Three donor age groups were sampled: 20-25, 40-50 and 60-70 years; half female.

Germline V gene lookup returns CDR1 SGHRS and CDR2 YFSETQ. The CDR3 consists of 14 residues. The V and J ends lost 7 bases and 1 base respectively, with 12 bases between them. Each TCR library used 500 ng of total RNA and a linear amplification protocol. In the authors' workflow: Sequencing covered 70,000 to 95,000 rearranged alpha-chain transcripts across a few healthy donors. TCRdb used MiXCR to reprocess the reads, holding one entry per CDR3 protein. The V and J calls reflect TCRdb's pipeline rather than the authors' work. The sample lists 150,000 to 200,000 distinct CDR3 sequences, about 74% seen once, with roughly 2.3% in the top ten. Study-level findings and limits: A reported CD4+/CD8+ bias affected most V and J genes in naive cells.

This receptor was identified in a pool of human donors in good health; the sample pools cells from several healthy donors. Source material: naive CD4+ and CD8+ T cells sorted from blood, pooled from several donors. The rearrangement joins TRBV5-1 to TRBJ2-1; a possible D gene is TRBD1 (6 bases). The CDR3 sequence: CASRDTVSYNEQFF. Here the CDR3 DNA reads TGCGCCAGCCGGGACACCGTATCCTACAATGAGCAGTTCTTC. The full variable domain, its missing parts supplied by reference TRBV5-1 and TRBJ2-1, is KAGVTQTPRYLIKTRGQQVTLSCSPISGHRSVSWYQQTPGQGLQFLFEYFSETQRNKGNFPGRFSGRQFSNSRSEMNVSTLELGDSALYLCASRDTVSYNEQFFGPGTRLTVL.